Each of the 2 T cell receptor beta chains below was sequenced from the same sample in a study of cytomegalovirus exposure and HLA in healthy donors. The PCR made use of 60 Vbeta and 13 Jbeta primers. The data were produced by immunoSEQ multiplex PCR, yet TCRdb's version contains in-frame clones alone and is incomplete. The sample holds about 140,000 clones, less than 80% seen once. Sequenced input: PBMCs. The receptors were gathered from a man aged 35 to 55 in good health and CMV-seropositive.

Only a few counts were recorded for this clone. CDR3 sequence: CASSATRGRTYEQYF. The CDR3 region has the DNA TGTGCCAGCAGTGCTACCAGGGGGCGAACCTACGAGCAGTACTTC. The chain links TRBV6-1 to TRBJ2-7; 8 nucleotides match TRBD1. The CDR3 loop spans 15 amino acids. The J segment lost 2 bases and the V segment lost 4 bases, leaving 7 bases of the junction unmatched. The V gene's germline CDR1 is MNHNS and CDR2 SASEGT.

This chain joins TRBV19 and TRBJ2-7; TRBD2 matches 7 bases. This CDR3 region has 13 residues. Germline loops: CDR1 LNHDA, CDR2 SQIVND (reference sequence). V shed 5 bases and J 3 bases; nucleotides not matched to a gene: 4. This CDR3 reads CASSQAGFYEQYF. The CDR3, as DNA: TGTGCCAGTAGTCAAGCGGGGTTCTACGAGCAGTACTTC.